The 23 T cell receptor beta chains presented below share a single source sample, sequenced in a study of cytomegalovirus exposure and HLA in healthy donors (dated by TCRdb to about 2017). Library preparation employed the immunoSEQ multiplex PCR assay. For the multiplex PCR, a mixture combining 60 forward primers for TCR Vbeta segments and 13 reverse primers for TCR Jbeta segments was used. Drawn from immuneACCESS, this table holds only the in-frame rearrangements with V and J called that TCRdb kept. Clones are partly lost; checked studies trace under half to an unresolved V gene and leave the rest unexplained. The sample table lists about 150,000 clones, under 80% of them with a count of one. Approximately 2.3% of the sample comes from the top ten. Sequenced: PBMCs. These receptors all come from a man aged 25-40 years in good health and CMV-seronegative.

This sequence joins TRBV27 and TRBJ2-2; the D is unclear. This CDR3 has 15 amino acids. V gave up 0 bases and J gave up 7 bases, with 12 bases separating them. From germline, CDR1 is MNHEY and CDR2 SMNVEV (reference sequence). The CDR3 loop is CASSLSMSSGGELFF. CDR3 in DNA: TGTGCCAGCAGTTTATCGATGTCGTCCGGCGGGGAGCTGTTTTTT.

The chain recombines TRBV9 with TRBJ1-2; D is unclear. Germline CDR1 is SGDLS and CDR2 is YYNGEE. The CDR3 totals 16 residues. V was shortened by 0 bases and J by 0 bases, with 12 bases between the two germline ends. CDR3 amino acids: CASSVGIDTANYGYTF. The DNA of the CDR3 is TGTGCCAGCAGCGTAGGAATTGACACAGCTAACTATGGCTACACCTTC.

The J gene is TRBJ1-5, the V gene TRBV6-6, with D possibly being TRBD1 (6 bases). The V end was cut by 8 bases, the J end by 1 base, with 9 bases between. There are 13 residues in the CDR3. Germline values: CDR1 MNHNY, CDR2 SVGAGI (reference sequence). CDR3 nucleotides: TGTGCCAGCTCGCAGGGGAGCAATCAGCCCCAGCATTTT. Its protein is CASSQGSNQPQHF.

The gene calls are TRBV6-5 and TRBJ1-2; D gene ambiguous. Per the germline V gene, CDR1 is MNHEY and CDR2 is SVGAGI. Trimming removed 2 bases from V and 3 bases from J, with 10 bases in between. The CDR3 spans 14 residues. CDR3 sequence: CASSYRWQDYGYTF. The CDR3 DNA sequence: TGTGCCAGCAGTTACCGGTGGCAGGACTATGGCTACACCTTC.

This clone was seen once. The V gene is TRBV15, the J gene TRBJ1-3; D is perhaps TRBD1 (5 bases). CDR1 and CDR2 from the germline V gene are LNHNV and YYDKDF (reference sequence). CDR3 length: 15 amino acids. V gave up 0 bases and J gave up 5 bases, with 11 bases separating them. The CDR3 sequence: CATSRDVQGRNTIYF. In DNA, the CDR3 is TGTGCCACCAGCAGAGATGTGCAGGGAAGAAACACCATATATTTT.

The rearrangement links TRBV29-1 to TRBJ2-1; D is uncertain. Germline CDR1 and CDR2: SQVTM and ANQGSEA. V lost 2 bases and J 10 bases, leaving 9 bases between the germline ends. CDR3 length: 11 amino acids. CDR3 in amino acids: CSVETNKEQFF. DNA for the CDR3: TGCAGCGTTGAAACAAATAAGGAGCAGTTCTTC.

The gene calls are TRBV7-2 and TRBJ2-3; 7 bases match TRBD1. Trimming removed 6 bases from V and 0 bases from J; junction bases left unmatched: 9. Per the germline V gene, CDR1 is SGHTA and CDR2 is FQGNSA. This CDR3 is built from 16 residues. CDR3 nucleotide sequence: TGTGCCAGCAGGCCACAGGGGATGCTCAGCACAGATACGCAGTATTTT. This translates into CASRPQGMLSTDTQYF. The whole variable domain, remainder taken from reference TRBV7-2 and TRBJ2-3, is GAGVSQSPSNKVTEKGKDVELRCDPISGHTALYWYRQSLGQGLEFLIYFQGNSAPDKSGLPSDRFSAERTGGSVSTLTIQRTQQEDSAVYLCASRPQGMLSTDTQYFGPGTRLTVL.

V usage is TRBV5-1 and J usage is TRBJ2-7; 10 bases map to TRBD1. Germline loops: CDR1 SGHRS, CDR2 YFSETQ. The CDR3 spans 14 residues. With 4 bases clipped from V and 3 bases from J, the junction kept 4 bases outside the gene matches. The chain's CDR3 is CASSAGQGSYEQYF. Written as DNA, the CDR3 is TGCGCCAGCAGCGCGGGACAGGGGAGCTACGAGCAGTACTTC.

This chain uses TRBV4-2 with TRBJ2-7; TRBD2 might be the D (5 bases). CDR1 and CDR2 from the germline V gene are LGHNA and YNFKEQ. This CDR3 has 15 residues. The V end lost 0 bases, the J end lost 2 bases, and 11 bases lay between the germline ends. The CDR3 reads CASSQDRGLPYEQYF. CDR3 DNA sequence: TGTGCCAGCAGCCAAGATCGAGGGCTTCCCTACGAGCAGTACTTC.

The genes are TRBV2 and TRBJ1-4; D is uncertain. The CDR3 totals 14 residues. Germline CDR1 and CDR2: SNHLY and FYNNEI. V was cut by 5 bases and J by 7 bases, with 14 bases left in between. For the CDR3, the DNA is TGTGCCAGCAGTCAACCCCCACTAGGTGAAAAACTGTTTTTT. It encodes CASSQPPLGEKLFF. Full variable domain (outside the CDR3, taken from reference TRBV2 and TRBJ1-4): EPEVTQTPSHQVTQMGQEVILRCVPISNHLYFYWYRQILGQKVEFLVSFYNNEISEKSEIFDDQFSVERPDGSNFTLKIRSTKLEDSAMYFCASSQPPLGEKLFFGSGTQLSVL.

The chain couples TRBV2 to TRBJ2-7; 7 nucleotides align to TRBD1. The CDR3 length is 15 residues. Germline values: CDR1 SNHLY, CDR2 FYNNEI. After removal of 6 bases from V and 3 bases from J, the junction contained 11 bases not matched to a gene. CDR3 bases: TGTGCCAGCAGCGTAGACAGGGCCCTATTCTACGAGCAGTACTTC. Protein product: CASSVDRALFYEQYF.

This chain links TRBV7-2 with TRBJ2-7, with TRBD2 identical over 10 bases. The V gene's germline CDR1 is SGHTA and CDR2 FQGNSA. This CDR3 region has 15 residues. V trimming: 3 bases; J trimming: 3 bases; junction bases outside the gene matches: 5. CDR3 residues: CASSFASGGVYEQYF. The CDR3 bases are TGTGCCAGCAGCTTTGCGAGCGGGGGGGTCTACGAGCAGTACTTC.

This chain joins TRBV19 and TRBJ2-7, with D perhaps matching TRBD2 (7 bases). The germline V and J ends were trimmed by 0 bases and 6 bases, with 15 bases remaining between them. The CDR3 runs 15 residues. Germline lookup yields CDR1 LNHDA and CDR2 SQIVND (reference sequence). The CDR3 protein is CASSIDLGGAGEQYF. CDR3 coding DNA: TGTGCCAGTAGTATAGATCTAGGGGGGGCCGGCGAGCAGTACTTC.

In its sample, this clone was seen a few times. The chain combines TRBV27 with TRBJ2-3, with TRBD2 matching over 10 bases. The CDR3 consists of 15 residues. The germline V gene encodes CDR1 MNHEY and CDR2 SMNVEV (reference sequence). V was clipped by 5 bases and J by 6 bases; unmatched bases: 8. This CDR3 reads CASSPLAGTRDTQYF. The CDR3 nucleotides are TGTGCCAGCAGTCCACTAGCGGGGACGAGGGATACGCAGTATTTT.

As concerns this clone: A junction boundary mismatches the germline segment, possibly from a read error. This chain connects TRBV7-9 to TRBJ2-7; a weak D match, TRBD2 (5 bases). Germline CDR1 SEHNR, CDR2 FQNEAQ (reference sequence). The CDR3 sequence is 12 residues long. This CDR3 is CSSSLGFGRWNF. The CDR3 nucleotides are TGTTCCAGCAGCTTAGGGTTTGGGAGATGGAACTTC.

The V and J genes are TRBV19 and TRBJ2-2; 10 bases are a match to TRBD1. The length of the CDR3 is 14 residues. The V gene end was trimmed by 8 bases and the J gene end by 5 bases; junction bases not matched to a gene: 5. Germline CDR1 and CDR2: LNHDA and SQIVND (reference sequence). As DNA, the CDR3 is TGTGCCAGTTGTGGGACAGGGGAAACCGGGGAGCTGTTTTTT. Encoded protein: CASCGTGETGELFF.

The genes are TRBV5-6 and TRBJ2-5; maybe TRBD1 (5 bases). CDR1 and CDR2 (germline): SGHDT, YYEEEE. V was pared by 1 base and J by 2 bases, with 12 bases between. CDR3 size: 15 residues. CDR3 sequence reads: CASSLLGREQETQYF. The CDR3 DNA reads TGTGCCAGCAGCTTGTTAGGCAGGGAACAAGAGACCCAGTACTTC.

The chain links TRBV6-1 to TRBJ2-1; TRBD1 might be the D (5 bases). Per germline, CDR1 MNHNS and CDR2 SASEGT. This CDR3 is built from 15 residues. The V and J ends lost 1 base and 4 bases respectively, with 11 bases between them. The CDR3 DNA sequence: TGTGCCAGCAGTGAAGAGGCCAGGGCTTACAATGAGCAGTTCTTC. Amino acid sequence: CASSEEARAYNEQFF.

The chain joins TRBV4-3 to TRBJ1-1; tentatively, D is TRBD1 (6 bases). Per the germline V gene, CDR1 is LGHNA and CDR2 is YSLEER. The V end lost 1 base, the J end lost 6 bases, and 18 bases lay between the germline ends. CDR3 length: 16 residues. In DNA, the CDR3 is TGCGCCAGCAGCCAAGCCCAGAACAGGGTGATCGCTGAAGCTTTCTTT. Its translation is CASSQAQNRVIAEAFF.

This clone came up a few times. The rearrangement uses TRBV13 and TRBJ2-7; 8 bases line up with TRBD1. With V trimmed by 4 bases and J by 4 bases, 3 bases remained unmatched. Germline assignment: CDR1 PRHDT and CDR2 FYEKMQ (reference sequence). The CDR3 is 13 residues long. CDR3 nucleotides: TGTGCCAGCAGCTCACGACAGGGGTACGAGCAGTACTTC. It codes for CASSSRQGYEQYF.

The CDR3: CASSSSDRAGQPQHF. The CDR3 nucleotides are TGTGCCAGCAGTTCGTCGGACAGGGCGGGTCAGCCCCAGCATTTT. This chain joins TRBV6-1 and TRBJ1-5, with 8 bases matching TRBD1. This CDR3 region has 15 residues. The V gene's germline CDR1 is MNHNS and CDR2 SASEGT. V dropped 5 bases and J dropped 6; count of bases not matched to a gene: 9.

The CDR3 DNA is TGTGCTAGCGGGGGGTTGAATGAGCAGTTCTTC. Protein product: CASGGLNEQFF. The genes are TRBV19 and TRBJ2-1, with TRBD2 identical over 10 bases. CDR3 length: 11 residues. Per the germline V gene, CDR1 is LNHDA and CDR2 is SQIVND (reference sequence).

The table lists this clone with a few counts. The chain combines TRBV7-2 with TRBJ2-7, with 8 bases aligning to TRBD1. With V trimmed by 4 bases and J by 5 bases, 13 bases remained unmatched. CDR3 length: 16 amino acids. Germline-derived CDR1 and CDR2 are SGHTA and FQGNSA. The CDR3 loop is CASSSSDRGTFNEQYF. In DNA, the CDR3 is TGTGCCAGCAGCTCGTCCGACAGGGGAACTTTTAACGAGCAGTACTTC.